This is a list of T cell receptor beta chains from one sample in a study of blood T cell repertoires in COVID-19. Data came from immunoSEQ multiplex PCR; TCRdb stores just in-frame clones and leaves some out. Here the sample spans 150,000 to 200,000 clones, just under 85% being singletons. The sequenced sample consisted of peripheral blood. The receptors were sampled from a human donor with acute or convalescent COVID-19. The donor label of this sample is uncertain. CDR3s include the opening cysteine and the closing phenylalanine or tryptophan. A D gene is named only where the DNA matches it firmly. For some rows the clone size is stated as once, few or many, or as a class when expanded; others skip it.

TGCGCCAGCAGCTTGGCGGGGAATGAGCAGTTCTTC	CASSLAGNEQFF	TRBV5-1	TRBJ2-1	NA	NA
TGTGCCAGCTCACCAGACAGTAGCTCCTACGAGCAGTACTTC	CASSPDSSSYEQYF	TRBV18	TRBJ2-7	few	NA
TGCGCCAGCAGCAAAACCGGACAGGACGCTGAAGCTTTCTTT	CASSKTGQDAEAFF	TRBV5-1	TRBJ1-1	few	TRBD1
TGTGCCAGCAGCTCAGGGACTAGCGGGACGGCTCCCTACAATGAGCAGTTCTTC	CASSSGTSGTAPYNEQFF	TRBV7-2	TRBJ2-1	NA	TRBD2
TGTGCCAGCAGCGTACGGCTAGCGGGATCCCCGCAGTACTTC	CASSVRLAGSPQYF	TRBV9	TRBJ2-7	NA	TRBD2
TGTGCCAGCAGCTTAGCAGGGGGTACCGGGGAGCTGTTTTTT	CASSLAGGTGELFF	TRBV7-2	TRBJ2-2	once	NA
TGTGCCATAGGACAGCCCGGGGAGCTGTTTTTT	CAIGQPGELFF	TRBV24-1	TRBJ2-2	NA	NA
TGTGCCAGTAGTAACATGGGGCTTAGCAATCAGCCCCAGCATTTT	CASSNMGLSNQPQHF	TRBV19	TRBJ1-5	NA	NA
TGTGCCAGCACCAGGGGACAGCTCTATGGCTACACCTTC	CASTRGQLYGYTF	TRBV5-8	TRBJ1-2	NA	TRBD1
TGCAGCGCCGGACAGGGGGCATCTAACTATGGCTACACCTTC	CSAGQGASNYGYTF	TRBV29-1	TRBJ1-2	NA	TRBD1
TGTGCCAGCAGCCAGACAGGGGGCGAGGGCTCCTCTGGAAACACCATATATTTT	CASSQTGGEGSSGNTIYF	TRBV2	TRBJ1-3	NA	TRBD1
TGTGCCAGCAGCATCGACGGGTCTACAAAATACGAGCAGTACTTC	CASSIDGSTKYEQYF	TRBV7-2	TRBJ2-7	NA	NA
TGTGCCAGTAGTAAGGAGTCGGGGGGTAATCAGCCCCAGCATTTT	CASSKESGGNQPQHF	TRBV19	TRBJ1-5	NA	NA
TGTGCCAGCAGCCAGGTACTAGCGGGAGCCGCCTATGAGCAGTTCTTC	CASSQVLAGAAYEQFF	TRBV4-2	TRBJ2-1	NA	TRBD2
TGTGCCAGTAGTAGGACTAGCGGGAGGGCCGGCGCCGGGGAGCTGTTTTTT	CASSRTSGRAGAGELFF	TRBV19	TRBJ2-2	once	TRBD2
TGTGCCACCTCTAGCGGGACCCGTTCCTACAATGAGCAGTTCTTC	CATSSGTRSYNEQFF	TRBV10-3	TRBJ2-1	NA	TRBD2
TGTGCCAGCAGCCAAGAACGAACGGTATCTGGCACAGATACGCAGTATTTT	CASSQERTVSGTDTQYF	TRBV14	TRBJ2-3	NA	NA
TGTGCCATCAGTGAGGCGGGAGGGCCAATTAATGAGCAGTTCTTC	CAISEAGGPINEQFF	TRBV10-3	TRBJ2-1	NA	TRBD2
TGTGCCTGGAGTCACTTCAGGGACAGTCGCAGCAATCAGCCCCAGCATTTT	CAWSHFRDSRSNQPQHF	TRBV30	TRBJ1-5	NA	TRBD1
TGTGCCAGCAGCCTCGGCAGGGCCTCAGCTAACTATGGCTACACCTTC	CASSLGRASANYGYTF	TRBV5-4	TRBJ1-2	NA	NA
TGTGCCAGCAGCGAGACAGACAGGGAGGACACTGAAGCTTTCTTT	CASSETDREDTEAFF	TRBV9	TRBJ1-1	NA	TRBD1
TGCGCCAGCAGCTTGGCGGGGTATGGCTACACCTTC	CASSLAGYGYTF	TRBV5-1	TRBJ1-2	few	NA